This T cell receptor beta chain stems from a study of blood T cell repertoires in COVID-19. For the study at large: Acute and convalescent COVID-19 specimens originated in the United States, Italy and Spain.

Seattle cases were enrolled at active infection and followed longitudinally. The CDR3 consists of 13 residues. The junction had 4 bases not matched to a gene; V was cut back by 6 bases and J by 5 bases. CDR1 SGHTS and CDR2 YDEGEE come from the germline V gene. Original processing methods: Amplification of reference gene primers provided the estimated nucleated cell counts. The method was immunoSEQ multiplex PCR; TCRdb's version includes in-frame clones alone and lacks a portion of them. V and J calls and clone size are copied from that table; D and trimming were computed from the DNA. The table has about 180,000 clones, 80% to 85% seen once; the top ten hold under 10%.

The V and J genes are TRBV5-8 and TRBJ2-3; TRBD1 agrees at 9 bases. Material: peripheral blood. The TCR originated in a woman aged 65 to 85 with COVID-19, enrolled during active disease. The CDR3 bases are TGTGCCAGCAACAGGGGGCAGCAAGATACGCAGTATTTT. The encoded protein is CASNRGQQDTQYF.